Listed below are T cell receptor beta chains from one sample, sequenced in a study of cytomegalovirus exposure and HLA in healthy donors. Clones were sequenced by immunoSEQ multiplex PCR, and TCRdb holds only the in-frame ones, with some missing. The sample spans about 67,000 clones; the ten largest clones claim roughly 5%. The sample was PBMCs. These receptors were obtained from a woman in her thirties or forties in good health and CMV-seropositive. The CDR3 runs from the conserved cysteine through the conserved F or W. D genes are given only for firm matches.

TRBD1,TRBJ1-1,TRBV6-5,TGTGCCAGCAGTAGACGACAGGGGCGGACTGAAGCTTTCTTT,CASSRRQGRTEAFF
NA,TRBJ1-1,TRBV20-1,TGCAGTGCGACGACTGACAGTGAAGCTTTCTTT,CSATTDSEAFF
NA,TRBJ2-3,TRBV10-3,TGTGCCATCAGTGAGTCAAGACTTTCCACAGATACGCAGTATTTT,CAISESRLSTDTQYF
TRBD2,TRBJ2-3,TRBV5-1,TGCGCCAGCAGCTACCTAGCGGGAGCTAGCACAGATACGCAGTATTTT,CASSYLAGASTDTQYF
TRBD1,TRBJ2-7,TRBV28,TGTGCCAGCAGTTTGCCTTGGGACAGGCGGTACGAGCAGTACTTC,CASSLPWDRRYEQYF
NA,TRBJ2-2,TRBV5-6,TGTGCCAGCAGCCCCGCGCCTGCCGGGGAGCTGTTTTTT,CASSPAPAGELFF
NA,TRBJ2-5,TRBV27,TGTGCCAGCAGTTTAGGGCGGGGAGCAGAGACCCAGTACTTC,CASSLGRGAETQYF
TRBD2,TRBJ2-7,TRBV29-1,TGCAGCGTTGAGGTCCCCGATTTCACTAGCGGGACTTACGAGCAGTACTTC,CSVEVPDFTSGTYEQYF
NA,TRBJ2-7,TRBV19,TGTGCCAGTAGTTCCTACAGGGATAGGAACGAGCAGTACTTC,CASSSYRDRNEQYF
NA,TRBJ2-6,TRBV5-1,TGCGCCAGCAGCTTGGCCGGGCAGGGGGGCGGCTCTGGGGCCAACGTCCTGACTTTC,CASSLAGQGGGSGANVLTF
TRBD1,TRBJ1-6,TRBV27,TGTGCCAGCAGTTCGCAATTCGGACAGGGGGCGAGCTCACCCCTCCACTTT,CASSSQFGQGASSPLHF
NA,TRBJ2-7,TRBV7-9,TGTGCCAGCAGCACCCGACTCTCTCTTGACGAGCAGTACTTC,CASSTRLSLDEQYF
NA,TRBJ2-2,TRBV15,TGTGCCACCAGTGAACTGTACACCGGGGAGCTGTTTTTT,CATSELYTGELFF
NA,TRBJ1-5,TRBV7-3,TGTGCCAGCAGCTACCAGGGTGGACAGCCCCAGCATTTT,CASSYQGGQPQHF
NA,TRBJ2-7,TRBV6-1,TGTGCCAGCAGTGAAGCTGGCGCGGACTACGAGCAGTACTTC,CASSEAGADYEQYF
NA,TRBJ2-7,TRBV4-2,TGTGCCAGCAGCCCGGGCGCCGATCGGGGCTACGAGCAGTACTTC,CASSPGADRGYEQYF
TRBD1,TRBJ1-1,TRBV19,TGTGCCAGTAGTCCTGGACAGGGGAGATTTGCGAACACTGAAGCTTTCTTT,CASSPGQGRFANTEAFF
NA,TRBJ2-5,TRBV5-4,TGTGCCAGTCCAACAGGCCCCCGGGACACTGAAGTGGTTTCAAAAGAGACCCAGTACTTC,CASPTGPRDTEVVSKETQYF
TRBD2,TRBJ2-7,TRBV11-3,TGTGCCAGCAGCTATACCCGGGGGGGGGAGCAGTACTTC,CASSYTRGGEQYF
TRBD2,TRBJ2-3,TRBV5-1,TGCGCCAGCAGACCCAGCGGGGCGAGGGGCACAGATACGCAGTATTTT,CASRPSGARGTDTQYF
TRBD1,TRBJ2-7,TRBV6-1,TGTGCCAGCAGTGGGGACAGGGAGCCCTACGAGCAGTACTTC,CASSGDREPYEQYF
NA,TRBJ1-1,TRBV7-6,TGTGCCAGCAGCCTACGTACAGTTCCCGAGAACACTGAAGCTTTCTTT,CASSLRTVPENTEAFF
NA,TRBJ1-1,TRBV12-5,TGTGCTAGTGGTCTCGAGGAAAACACTGAAGCTTTCTTT,CASGLEENTEAFF
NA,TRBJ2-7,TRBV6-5,TGTGCCAGCAGTAATCCGGGAGCTACCTCCTACGAGCAGTACTTC,CASSNPGATSYEQYF
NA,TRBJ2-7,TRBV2,TGTGCCAGCAGTTATGGACAGACCTACGAGCAGTACTTC,CASSYGQTYEQYF
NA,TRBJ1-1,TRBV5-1,TGCGCCAGCAGCTCCGGACAGCCAAACACTGAAGCTTTCTTT,CASSSGQPNTEAFF
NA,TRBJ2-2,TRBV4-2,TGTGCCAGCAGCCTTCGGGTCTCGGGAACTACCGGGGAGCTGTTTTTT,CASSLRVSGTTGELFF
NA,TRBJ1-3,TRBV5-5,TGTGCCAGCAGCTTGCTTCCGGTGAGCTCTGGAAACACCATATATTTT,CASSLLPVSSGNTIYF
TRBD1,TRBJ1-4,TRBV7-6,TGTGCCAGCAGTTTAGCCAGGGGGGAAAAACTGTTTTTT,CASSLARGEKLFF
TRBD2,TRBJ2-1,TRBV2,TGTGCCAGCGAACGACTAGCGGGGTACGATGAGCAGTTCTTC,CASERLAGYDEQFF
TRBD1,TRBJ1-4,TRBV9,TGTGCCAGCAGCGTGGGGACAGGGGGCGTTGAAAAACTGTTTTTT,CASSVGTGGVEKLFF
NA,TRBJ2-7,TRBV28,TGTGCCAGCAGATCCCCTTCCCCAGGCTACGAGCAGTACTTC,CASRSPSPGYEQYF
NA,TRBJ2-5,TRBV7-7,TGTGCTAGCAGCTCTGACGGGGAGACCCAGTACTTC,CASSSDGETQYF
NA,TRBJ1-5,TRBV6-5,TGTGCCAGCAGTTCAGGGATTAATCAGCCCCAGCATTTT,CASSSGINQPQHF
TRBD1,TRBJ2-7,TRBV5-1,TGCGCCAGCAGCTTCACACGGACAGGGGGCGAGCAGTACTTC,CASSFTRTGGEQYF
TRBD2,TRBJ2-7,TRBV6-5,TGTGCCAGCAGTTACTCTTCTAGCGGGAATAACTACGAGCAGTACTTC,CASSYSSSGNNYEQYF
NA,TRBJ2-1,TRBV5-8,TGTGCCAGCAGCCGAGAACAGGGTTACAATGAGCAGTTCTTC,CASSREQGYNEQFF
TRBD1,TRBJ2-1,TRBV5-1,TGCGCCAGCAGCCAGTCACAGGGGAATGAGCAGTTCTTC,CASSQSQGNEQFF
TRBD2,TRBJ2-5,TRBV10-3,TGTGCCATCAGCCACACTAGCGGGGGGGCCCAAGAGACCCAGTACTTC,CAISHTSGGAQETQYF
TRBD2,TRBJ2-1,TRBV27,TGTGCCAGCAGCAGACTAGCGGGAGTCGTATATGAGCAGTTCTTC,CASSRLAGVVYEQFF
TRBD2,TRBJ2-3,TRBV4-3,TGCGCCAGCAGCCAAGATGAGTCCGCGGCGGGGGGGCTGGCAGATACGCAGTATTTT,CASSQDESAAGGLADTQYF
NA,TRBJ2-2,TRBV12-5,TGTGCTACCCGACGGGGGGCTACCGGGGAGCTGTTTTTT,CATRRGATGELFF